This TCR beta chain was observed in a study of T-cell reconstitution after alpha-beta-depleted transplantation in children. This clonotype was detected a few times. The V gene end was trimmed by 3 bases and the J gene end by 1 base; junction bases not matched to a gene: 6. Germline CDR1 LGHDT, CDR2 YNNKEL (reference sequence). The CDR3 runs 16 residues. Unique molecular identifiers featured in how the TCRbeta library was prepared. Via MiXCR, TCRdb re-called the PCR reads, giving one row per CDR3 protein. The sample has about a million distinct CDR3 sequences, around 30% seen once. The sequenced sample was PBMCs, mostly from graft donor cells, obtained 360 days after TCRalphabeta/CD19-depleted stem cell transplant. This sequence originates from a boy in the first two years of life who had a stem cell transplant for SCID, so the T cells may come from the graft donor. The rearrangement links TRBV3-1 to TRBJ2-7; 10 bases fit TRBD1. In DNA, the CDR3 is TGTGCCAGCAGCCAGTCACCGGGACAGGGGTCCTACGAGCAGTACTTC. Protein: CASSQSPGQGSYEQYF.